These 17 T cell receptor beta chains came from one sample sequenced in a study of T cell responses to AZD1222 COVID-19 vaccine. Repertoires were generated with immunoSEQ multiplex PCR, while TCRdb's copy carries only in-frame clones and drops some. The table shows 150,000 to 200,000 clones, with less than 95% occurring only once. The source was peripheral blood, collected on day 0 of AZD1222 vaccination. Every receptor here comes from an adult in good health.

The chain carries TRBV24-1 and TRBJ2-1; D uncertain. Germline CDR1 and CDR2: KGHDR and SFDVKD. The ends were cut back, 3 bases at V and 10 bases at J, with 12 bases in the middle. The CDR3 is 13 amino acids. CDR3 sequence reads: CATSDGPRWEQFF. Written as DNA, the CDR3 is TGTGCCACCAGTGATGGGCCCCGATGGGAGCAGTTCTTC.

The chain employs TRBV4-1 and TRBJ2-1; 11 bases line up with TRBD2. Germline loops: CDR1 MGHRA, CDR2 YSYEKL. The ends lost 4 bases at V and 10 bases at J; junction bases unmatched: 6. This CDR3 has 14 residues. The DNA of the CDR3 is TGCGCCAGCAGCCTGGTAGCGGGAGGGTGGGAGCAGTTCTTC. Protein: CASSLVAGGWEQFF.

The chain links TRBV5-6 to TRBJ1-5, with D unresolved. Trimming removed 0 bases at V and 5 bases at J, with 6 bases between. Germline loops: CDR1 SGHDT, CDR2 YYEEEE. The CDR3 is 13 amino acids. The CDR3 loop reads CASSLGGDQPQHF. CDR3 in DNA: TGTGCCAGCAGCTTGGGCGGGGATCAGCCCCAGCATTTT.

The DNA for the CDR3 is TGCGCCAGCAGCTTGGATCCTAATTCACCCCTCCACTTT. It specifies CASSLDPNSPLHF. The chain joins TRBV5-1 to TRBJ1-6; D gene ambiguous. Deletions cut 0 bases from V and 6 bases from J, with 4 bases between. The germline V gene encodes CDR1 SGHRS and CDR2 YFSETQ. CDR3 length equals 13 residues.

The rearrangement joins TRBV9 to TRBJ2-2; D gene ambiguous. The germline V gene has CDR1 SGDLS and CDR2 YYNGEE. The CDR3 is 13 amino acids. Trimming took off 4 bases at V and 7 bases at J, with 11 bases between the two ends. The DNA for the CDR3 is TGTGCCAGCAGCCTCCGATCAGGCGGGGAGCTGTTTTTT. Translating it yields CASSLRSGGELFF.

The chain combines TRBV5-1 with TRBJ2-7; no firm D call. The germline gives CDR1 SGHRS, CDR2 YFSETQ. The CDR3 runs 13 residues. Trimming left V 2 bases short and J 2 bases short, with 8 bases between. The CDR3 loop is CASSFWRPYEQYF. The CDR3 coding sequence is TGCGCCAGCAGCTTTTGGCGGCCCTACGAGCAGTACTTC.

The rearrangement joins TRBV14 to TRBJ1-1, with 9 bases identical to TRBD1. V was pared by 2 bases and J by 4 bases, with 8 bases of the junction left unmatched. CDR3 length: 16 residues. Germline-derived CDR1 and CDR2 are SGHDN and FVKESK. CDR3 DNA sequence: TGTGCCAGCAGCCAATCCCTCGGACAGGGGAGCACTGAAGCTTTCTTT. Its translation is CASSQSLGQGSTEAFF.

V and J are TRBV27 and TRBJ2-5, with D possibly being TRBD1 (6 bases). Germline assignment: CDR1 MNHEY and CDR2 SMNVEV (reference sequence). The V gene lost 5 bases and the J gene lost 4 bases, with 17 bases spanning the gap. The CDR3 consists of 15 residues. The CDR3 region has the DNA TGTGCCAGCAGTGTAGAACAGGGCGTCGGAGAGACCCAGTACTTC. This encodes CASSVEQGVGETQYF.

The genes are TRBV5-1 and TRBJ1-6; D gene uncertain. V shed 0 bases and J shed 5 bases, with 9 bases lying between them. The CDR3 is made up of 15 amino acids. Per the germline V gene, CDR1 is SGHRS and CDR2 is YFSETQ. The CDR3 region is CASSLAGQDNSPLHF. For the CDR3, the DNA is TGCGCCAGCAGCTTGGCCGGGCAGGATAATTCACCCCTCCACTTT.

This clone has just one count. CDR3 loop: CASSARTSGIISYNEQFF. CDR3 DNA sequence: TGCGCCAGCAGCGCCAGGACTAGCGGGATCATCTCCTACAATGAGCAGTTCTTC. This sequence joins TRBV4-1 and TRBJ2-1, with 12 nucleotides matching TRBD2. Unmatched junction bases numbered 8, after V lost 5 bases and J lost 0 bases. Germline CDR1 and CDR2: MGHRA and YSYEKL. CDR3 length: 18 amino acids.

The CDR3 reads CASSLGGSSGYNEQFF. The CDR3 DNA follows: TGTGCCAGCAGCTTAGGAGGGTCTAGCGGCTACAATGAGCAGTTCTTC. The chain uses TRBV7-8 and TRBJ2-1; 7 bases are a match to TRBD2. The CDR3 covers 16 residues. Germline V gives CDR1 SGHVS, CDR2 FQNEAQ. V lost 1 base, J lost 3 bases, and 6 bases stayed unmatched. Looking up the rest from reference TRBV7-8 and TRBJ2-1 gives the full variable domain: GAGVSQSPRYKVAKRGQDVALRCDPISGHVSLFWYQQALGQGPEFLTYFQNEAQLDKSGLPSDRFFAERPEGSVSTLKIQRTQQEDSAVYLCASSLGGSSGYNEQFFGPGTRLTVL.

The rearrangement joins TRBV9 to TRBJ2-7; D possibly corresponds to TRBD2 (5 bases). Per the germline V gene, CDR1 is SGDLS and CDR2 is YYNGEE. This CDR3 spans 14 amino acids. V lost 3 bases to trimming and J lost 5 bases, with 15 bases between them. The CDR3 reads CASSGGWIFDEQYF. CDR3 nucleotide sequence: TGTGCCAGCAGCGGAGGGTGGATATTTGACGAGCAGTACTTC. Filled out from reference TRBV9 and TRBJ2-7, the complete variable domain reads DSGVTQTPKHLITATGQRVTLRCSPRSGDLSVYWYQQSLDQGLQFLIQYYNGEERAKGNILERFSAQQFPDLHSELNLSSLELGDSALYFCASSGGWIFDEQYFGPGTRLTVT.

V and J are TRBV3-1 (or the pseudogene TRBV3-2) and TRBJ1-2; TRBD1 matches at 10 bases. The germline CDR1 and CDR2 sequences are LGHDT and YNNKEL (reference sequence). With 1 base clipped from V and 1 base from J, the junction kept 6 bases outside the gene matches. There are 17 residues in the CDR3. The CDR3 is CASSQVWGQGSNYGYTF. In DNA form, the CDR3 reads TGTGCCAGCAGCCAAGTATGGGGACAGGGGAGTAACTATGGCTACACCTTC.

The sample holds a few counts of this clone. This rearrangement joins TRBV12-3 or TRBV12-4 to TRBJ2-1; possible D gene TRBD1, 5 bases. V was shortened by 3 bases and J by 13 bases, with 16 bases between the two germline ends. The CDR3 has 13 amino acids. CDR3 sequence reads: CASSFRQGWVQFF. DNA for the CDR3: TGTGCCAGCAGTTTTAGGCAGGGCTGGGTACAGTTCTTC.

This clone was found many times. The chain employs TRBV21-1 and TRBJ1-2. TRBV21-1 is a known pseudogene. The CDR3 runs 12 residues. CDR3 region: CASSNEDYGYTF. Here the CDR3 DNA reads TGTGCCAGCAGCAATGAGGACTATGGCTACACCTTC.

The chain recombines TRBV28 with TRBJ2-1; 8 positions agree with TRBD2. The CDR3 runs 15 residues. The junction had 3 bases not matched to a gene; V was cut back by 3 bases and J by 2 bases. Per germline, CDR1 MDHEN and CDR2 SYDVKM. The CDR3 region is CASSFGGGTYNEQFF. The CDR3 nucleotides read TGTGCCAGCAGTTTCGGGGGGGGAACCTACAATGAGCAGTTCTTC.

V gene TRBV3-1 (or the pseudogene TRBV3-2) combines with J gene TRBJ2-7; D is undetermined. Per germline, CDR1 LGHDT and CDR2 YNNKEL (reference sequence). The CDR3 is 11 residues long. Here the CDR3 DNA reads TGTGCATCAGGAACCTCCTACGAGCAGTACTTC. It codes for CASGTSYEQYF.